Detailed here is one TCR beta chain. The data originate from a study of T cells in Graves' hyperthyroidism and ophthalmopathy. Regions amplified from RNA transcripts were the TCR beta CDR3 regions. The primer set for the first-round RT-PCR of the TCR CDR3 was HTBI. TCRdb ran MiXCR on the multiplex PCR reads and lists one entry per CDR3 protein. Seen here are roughly 750,000 distinct CDR3 sequences, around 15% observed once, and the top ten hold around 8.1%. The CDR3 is 19 residues long. The germline CDR1 and CDR2 sequences are MGHRA and YSYEKL. J gave up 0 bases and V 3 bases, and 8 bases lay outside the gene matches.

Material for sequencing was blood. The chain employs TRBV4-1 and TRBJ2-3; 14 bases match TRBD2. The sequence came from a man in his late teens or twenties with Graves' hyperthyroidism. CDR3 region: CASSHRTSGRPRSTDTQYF. The DNA for the CDR3 is TGCGCCAGCAGCCACCGGACTAGCGGGAGGCCCCGTAGCACAGATACGCAGTATTTT.